The 19 T cell receptor beta chains listed next were all sequenced from one sample in a study of human T cells and chemical hapten exposure. Each CDR3 protein gets one entry after TCRdb re-called the RACE reads with MiXCR. The sample holds around 350,000 distinct CDR3 sequences, 5.5% seen once. Documented time point: pre-sensitization, week 0. Sample treatment: therapeutic diphenylcyclopropenone sensitization with weekly scalp DPC. Material: whole blood, obtained in connection with sensitization to the hapten diphenylcyclopropenone (DPC). The receptors come from a woman between 18 and 29 years old with alopecia areata. Some clones in this sample may be carry-over from other donors' samples.

This clonotype was seen repeatedly, ten times or more. This chain connects TRBV20-1 to TRBJ1-6, with D uncertain. Deletions cut 3 bases from V and 2 bases from J, with 11 bases between. The CDR3 contains 15 residues. CDR1 and CDR2 from the germline V gene are DFQATT and SNEGSKA (reference sequence). CDR3 coding DNA: TGCAGTGCTAGTACCCGCCGGGCCTATAATTCACCCCTCCACTTT. Its translation: CSASTRRAYNSPLHF.

This clonotype has a handful of counts. V is TRBV7-9 and J is TRBJ2-7; D perhaps matches TRBD1 (6 bases). The CDR3 totals 20 residues. Trimming took 4 bases from V and 2 from J, leaving 30 bases between them. CDR1 and CDR2 (germline): SEHNR, FQNEAQ (reference sequence). CDR3 residues: CASSSDFRTNAGQGPYEQYF. The CDR3, as DNA: TGTGCCAGCAGCTCTGATTTTCGGACGAACGCCGGCCAGGGGCCCTACGAGCAGTACTTC.

Comments on this clonotype: No conserved phenylalanine or tryptophan is present at the end of the CDR3, so a read error is the likely explanation. The rearrangement joins TRBV13 to TRBJ1-1; 10 bases line up with TRBD1. Trimming cost V 10 bases and J 0 bases; bases outside gene matches: 8. Germline V gene data show CDR1 as PRHDT and CDR2 as FYEKMQ (reference sequence). The CDR3 is 15 residues long. CDR3: CATATGGPMNTEAFY. The CDR3 DNA is TGTGCCACCGCGACAGGGGGCCCCATGAACACTGAAGCTTTCTAT.

A few counts support this clonotype. As DNA, the CDR3 is TGTGCCAGCAGTTACTACACTAGCGGGGTAGAGACCCAGTACTTC. Translating gives CASSYYTSGVETQYF. The chain uses TRBV6-5 and TRBJ2-5; 10 bases align to TRBD2. Germline values: CDR1 MNHEY, CDR2 SVGAGI. The CDR3 length is 15 residues. V shed 1 base, J shed 4 bases, and the junction held 3 bases outside the gene matches.

This clonotype was seen at least ten times. The chain links TRBV29-1 to TRBJ1-1; D is unclear. Germline CDR1 reads SQVTM; CDR2 reads ANQGSEA. The length of the CDR3 is 13 residues. V was shortened by 4 bases and J by 1 base, with 10 bases between the two germline ends. The DNA for the CDR3 is TGCAGCGTTGGGGAACATGAGAACACTGAAGCTTTCTTT. The encoded protein is CSVGEHENTEAFF.

This clonotype has a count of ten or more. The chain carries TRBV20-1 and TRBJ2-1, with D possibly TRBD2 on 5 matching bases. The germline gives CDR1 DFQATT, CDR2 SNEGSKA (reference sequence). V lost 6 bases and J lost 2, with 11 bases in between. This CDR3 spans 13 amino acids. The CDR3 DNA reads TGCAGTGCAACTAGAGATCCCTACAATGAGCAGTTCTTC. Translating it yields CSATRDPYNEQFF.

This clonotype was recorded a few times. The chain couples TRBV29-1 to TRBJ2-3; the D gene is possibly TRBD2 (5 bases). The length of the CDR3 is 12 residues. Germline V gene lookup returns CDR1 SQVTM and CDR2 ANQGSEA. V was shortened by 3 bases and J by 2 bases, with 6 bases between the two germline ends. CDR3 coding DNA: TGCAGCGTTGAGGGAGACACAGATACGCAGTATTTT. As protein: CSVEGDTDTQYF.

There are many counts of this clonotype. The V call is TRBV28, the J call TRBJ1-2; no definite D call. V shed 3 bases and J shed 8 bases, with 7 bases lying between them. This CDR3 spans 11 amino acids. The V gene's germline CDR1 is MDHEN and CDR2 SYDVKM. CDR3: CASSLEGGYTF. The CDR3 DNA reads TGTGCCAGCAGTTTGGAGGGCGGCTACACCTTC.

Ten or more counts support this clonotype. J is TRBJ1-6 and V is TRBV4-3; weak D call: TRBD1 (5 bases). Deletions cut 1 base from V and 7 bases from J, with 20 bases between. Germline CDR1 LGHNA, CDR2 YSLEER. This CDR3 region has 18 residues. The CDR3: CASSQGDPGLERNSPLHF. The CDR3 nucleotides are TGCGCCAGCAGCCAAGGGGACCCGGGGCTCGAGAGAAATTCACCCCTCCACTTT.

This rearrangement joins TRBV5-1 to TRBJ2-2; D perhaps matches TRBD2 (5 bases). The CDR3 covers 17 residues. The V end lost 2 bases, the J end lost 6 bases, and 20 bases lay between the germline ends. Germline V CDR1 and CDR2: SGHRS, YFSETQ. For the CDR3, the DNA is TGCGCCAGCAGCTTTAAACCGGGCCGAGGGTCCCCCGGGGAGCTGTTTTTT. This translates into CASSFKPGRGSPGELFF.

This clonotype showed up many times. This chain joins TRBV9 and TRBJ2-1; D is uncertain. V lost 7 bases and J lost 2, with 16 bases in between. Germline CDR1 reads SGDLS; CDR2 reads YYNGEE. CDR3 length equals 15 residues. CDR3 loop: CASASGRRAYNEQFF. The CDR3 DNA is TGTGCCAGCGCGTCCGGACGGCGAGCCTACAATGAGCAGTTCTTC.

The chain couples TRBV11-2 to TRBJ2-1, with D perhaps matching TRBD1 (5 bases). Germline assignment: CDR1 SGHAT and CDR2 FQNNGV. This CDR3 has 12 residues. V lost 0 bases, J lost 10 bases, and 7 bases lay in between. CDR3 protein: CASSLEKGEQFF. The CDR3 DNA follows: TGTGCCAGCAGCTTAGAAAAGGGGGAGCAGTTCTTC.

This clonotype appeared many times. The CDR3 DNA reads as TGTGCCAGCAGCTTTGCGGGGAAGGAGACCCAGTACTTC. Protein product: CASSFAGKETQYF. The genes are TRBV5-5 and TRBJ2-5; TRBD2 is a possible D gene (6 bases). Germline values: CDR1 SGHKS, CDR2 YYEKEE (reference sequence). Trimming took 2 bases from V and 5 from J, leaving 10 bases between them. The CDR3 consists of 13 residues.

This clonotype was observed many times. This chain connects TRBV11-2 to TRBJ2-7; D remains unclear. This CDR3 is built from 14 residues. The germline V gene has CDR1 SGHAT and CDR2 FQNNGV. The germline V and J ends were trimmed by 4 bases and 2 bases, with 12 bases remaining between them. CDR3 nucleotide sequence: TGTGCCAGCAGCTGGACCTCCCGTCCCTACGAGCAGTACTTC. It encodes CASSWTSRPYEQYF.

This clonotype has a count of ten or more. The gene calls are TRBV5-1 and TRBJ2-3; 9 bases agree with TRBD2. This CDR3 region has 16 residues. Trimming removed 3 bases from V and 0 bases from J; junction bases left unmatched: 5. Looked up from germline, CDR1 is SGHRS and CDR2 is YFSETQ. The CDR3 here is CASSSPSGISTDTQYF. CDR3 in DNA: TGCGCCAGCAGCTCCCCTAGCGGGATTAGCACAGATACGCAGTATTTT.

This clonotype has only a few counts. The V and J genes are TRBV13 and TRBJ1-1, with D maybe TRBD1 (5 bases). Germline lookup yields CDR1 PRHDT and CDR2 FYEKMQ (reference sequence). The V gene lost 1 base and the J gene lost 6 bases, with 15 bases spanning the gap. The CDR3 extends over 15 amino acids. The CDR3 DNA sequence: TGTGCCAGCAGCTTAGTGAATTTAGGGGTCGCTGAAGCTTTCTTT. The encoded protein is CASSLVNLGVAEAFF.

The chain recombines TRBV6-1 with TRBJ1-4, with D perhaps matching TRBD1 (5 bases). Germline CDR1 is MNHNS and CDR2 is SASEGT. The CDR3 spans 14 residues. Trimming removed 4 bases from V and 4 bases from J, with 10 bases in between. The CDR3 DNA reads TGTGCCAGCAGTGTGACAGTATATAATGAAAAACTGTTTTTT. It encodes CASSVTVYNEKLFF.

The chain combines TRBV6-2 or TRBV6-3 with TRBJ2-1; 8 nucleotides agree with TRBD2. The CDR3 covers 18 residues. CDR1 MNHEY and CDR2 SVGEGT come from the germline V gene. After removal of 5 bases from V and 0 bases from J, the junction contained 12 bases not matched to a gene. In DNA, the CDR3 is TGTGCCAGCAGTGCTCCCGTTACTAGCGGTGACTCCTACAATGAGCAGTTCTTC. It is translated as CASSAPVTSGDSYNEQFF.

This clonotype was counted only a few times. The rearrangement uses TRBV10-3 and TRBJ2-7; possibly TRBD2 for D (7 bases). Germline values: CDR1 ENHRY, CDR2 SYGVKD. With 6 bases removed from V and 5 bases from J, the gap between germline ends came to 14 bases. The CDR3 extends over 13 amino acids. CDR3 amino acids: CAIREGGPDEQYF. CDR3 coding DNA: TGTGCCATCAGGGAGGGGGGGCCGGACGAGCAGTACTTC.